This T cell receptor beta chain stems from a study of blood T cell repertoires in COVID-19. Looking at the study overall: There were acute and convalescent COVID-19 samples, and they came from the United States, Italy and Spain. The analysed material was cDNA or gDNA that came from T cells, B-cell-depleted T cells, or PBMCs.

The table lists this clone with a few counts. V was pared by 4 bases and J by 5 bases, with 7 bases of the junction left unmatched. The CDR3 extends over 17 amino acids. Germline V gene lookup returns CDR1 SGDLS and CDR2 YYNGEE. Study processing details: Estimates of nucleated cell counts were drawn from the amplification of reference gene primers. Generated by immunoSEQ multiplex PCR, the TCRdb table keeps only in-frame clones and is missing some. D and trimming come from the DNA, and the V and J calls and clone size come from that table. The repertoire includes over 120,000 clones, about 88% of them detected once, and roughly 2.6% sits in the top ten.

The rearrangement joins TRBV9 to TRBJ2-2, with 14 bases that match TRBD2. The TCR comes from a human donor with acute or convalescent COVID-19. The donor label of this sample is uncertain. What was sequenced was peripheral blood. The CDR3 sequence: CASSPGTSGSRTGELFF. The CDR3 DNA is TGTGCCAGCAGCCCCGGGACTAGCGGGAGTCGGACCGGGGAGCTGTTTTTT.